This TCR beta chain was observed in a study of Graves' ophthalmopathy and Graves' hyperthyroidism. General study results and limits: In blood appeared most of the expanded thyroid clonotypes whose frequency exceeded 0.001.

The TCR beta CDR3 regions underwent amplification from RNA transcripts. The first-round RT-PCR employed HTBI primers together with the Qiagen OneStep RT-PCR kit. A multiplex PCR was then performed as the second round. Via MiXCR, TCRdb re-called the multiplex PCR reads, giving one row per CDR3 protein. The table lists approximately 460,000 distinct CDR3 sequences, approximately 14% of them singletons. Among the exclusions were patients with other autoimmune diseases, uncontrolled infections, pregnancy or lactation. This CDR3 has 15 residues. Germline V gives CDR1 MDHEN, CDR2 SYDVKM. Between the trimmed V and J ends, which lost 5 bases and 9 bases, there was a span of 22 bases. This clonotype was recorded at least ten times. Antigen: not known.

This sequence originates from a woman in her thirties with Graves' ophthalmopathy. The specimen sequenced was blood. The rearrangement joins TRBV28 to TRBJ1-2; a possible D gene is TRBD1 (6 bases). CDR3 DNA: TGTGCCAGCAGTCCTAGAACCGGGGGCGAGCGGAGCTACACCTTC. Amino acid sequence: CASSPRTGGERSYTF.